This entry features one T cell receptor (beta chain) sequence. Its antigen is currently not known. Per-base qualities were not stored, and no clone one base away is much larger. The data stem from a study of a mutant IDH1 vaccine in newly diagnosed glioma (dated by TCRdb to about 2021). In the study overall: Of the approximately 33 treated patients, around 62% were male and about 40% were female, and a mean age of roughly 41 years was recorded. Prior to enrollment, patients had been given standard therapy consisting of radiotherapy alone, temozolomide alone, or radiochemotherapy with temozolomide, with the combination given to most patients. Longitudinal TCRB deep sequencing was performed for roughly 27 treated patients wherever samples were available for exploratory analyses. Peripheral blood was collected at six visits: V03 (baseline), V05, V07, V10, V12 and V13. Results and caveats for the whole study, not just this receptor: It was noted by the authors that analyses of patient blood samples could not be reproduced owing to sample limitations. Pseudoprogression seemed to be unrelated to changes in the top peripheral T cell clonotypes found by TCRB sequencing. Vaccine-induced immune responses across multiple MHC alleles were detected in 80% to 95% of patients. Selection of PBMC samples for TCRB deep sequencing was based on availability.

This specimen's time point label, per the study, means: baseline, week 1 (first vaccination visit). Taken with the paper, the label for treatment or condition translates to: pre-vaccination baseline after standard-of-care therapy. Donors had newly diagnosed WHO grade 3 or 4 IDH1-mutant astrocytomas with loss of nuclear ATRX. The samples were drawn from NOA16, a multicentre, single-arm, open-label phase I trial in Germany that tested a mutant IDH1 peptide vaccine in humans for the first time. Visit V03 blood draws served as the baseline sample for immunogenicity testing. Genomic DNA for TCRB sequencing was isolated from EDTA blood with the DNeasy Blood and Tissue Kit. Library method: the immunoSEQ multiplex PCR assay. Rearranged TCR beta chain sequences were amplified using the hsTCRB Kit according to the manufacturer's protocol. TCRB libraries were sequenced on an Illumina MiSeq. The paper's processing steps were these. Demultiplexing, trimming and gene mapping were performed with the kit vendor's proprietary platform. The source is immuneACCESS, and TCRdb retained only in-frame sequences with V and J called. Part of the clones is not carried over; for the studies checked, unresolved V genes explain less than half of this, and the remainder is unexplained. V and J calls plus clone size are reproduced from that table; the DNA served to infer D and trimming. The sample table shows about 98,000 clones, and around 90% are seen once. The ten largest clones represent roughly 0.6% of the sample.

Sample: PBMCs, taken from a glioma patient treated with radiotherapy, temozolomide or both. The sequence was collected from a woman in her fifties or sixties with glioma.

The CDR3 reads CASSRRGQEGKIYF. The DNA sequence is as follows: TGTGCCAGCAGCCGAAGGGGACAAGAGGGAAAAATCTACTTC. The sequence links TRBV2 to TRBJ2-7, with TRBD1 tentatively as D gene (6 bases match). The CDR3 holds 14 amino acids from the cysteine to the phenylalanine. The kept DNA is CDR3 alone, 42 bases in frame from the first base. V and J are truncated by 6 bases and 13 bases respectively, leaving an intervening sequence of 25 bases. Taken from the germline V gene, the CDR1 and CDR2 loops are SNHLY and FYNNEI. The full variable domain, with segments outside the CDR3 supplied by the reference TRBV2 and TRBJ2-7 proteins, appears as EPEVTQTPSHQVTQMGQEVILRCVPISNHLYFYWYRQILGQKVEFLVSFYNNEISEKSEIFDDQFSVERPDGSNFTLKIRSTKLEDSAMYFCASSRRGQEGKIYFGPGTRLTVT.